The 9 T cell receptor beta chains below come from one sample, sequenced in a study of T cell clones after liver transplantation (dated by TCRdb to about 2019). Read against the paper, the sample's time point label means: pre-transplant. The protocol used for the library was the immunoSEQ multiplex PCR assay. The table was pulled from immuneACCESS by TCRdb, which kept in-frame rearrangements only. Such tables lose some clones; where checked, under half of the loss comes from unresolved V genes, and the rest has no known cause. The sample contains about 60,000 clones, 70% to 75% of them found a single time. The ten largest make up approximately 15% of the sample. The sample was CD4+ T cells from blood, taken before liver transplant. The receptors here all came from a human donor who received a liver transplant.

The chain links TRBV5-4 to TRBJ1-4; TRBD1 is a possible D gene (6 bases). V shed 4 bases and J shed 5 bases, with 12 bases lying between them. The CDR3 is 14 amino acids. Germline V lookup: CDR1 SGHNT, CDR2 YYREEE (reference sequence). CDR3 sequence reads: CASSPGTSNEKLFF. The DNA for the CDR3 is TGTGCCAGCAGCCCGGGGACAAGCAATGAAAAACTGTTTTTT.

The rearrangement joins TRBV4-1 to TRBJ2-1, with D hard to call. Germline CDR1 reads MGHRA; CDR2 reads YSYEKL. The CDR3 totals 16 residues. V was cut by 3 bases and J by 4 bases, with 16 bases left in between. In nucleotides, the CDR3 is TGCGCCAGCAGCCAGCTAGACTTATTGATATACAATGAGCAGTTCTTC. This translates into CASSQLDLLIYNEQFF.

The CDR3 sequence is CASSLALARDRGGSYNSPLHF. CDR3 bases: TGCGCCAGCAGCTTGGCCCTGGCCCGGGACAGGGGTGGTTCCTATAATTCACCCCTCCACTTT. J is TRBJ1-6 and V is TRBV5-1, with 10 positions matching TRBD1. V lost 0 bases and J lost 1; bases outside the gene matches: 13. This CDR3 is built from 21 residues. The V gene's germline CDR1 is SGHRS and CDR2 YFSETQ.

There are a few counts of this clone. The rearrangement joins TRBV25-1 to TRBJ1-3, with no clear D. CDR1 and CDR2 (germline): MGHDK, SYGVNS. This CDR3 has 15 amino acids. The V and J ends lost 7 bases and 0 bases respectively, with 13 bases between them. As DNA, the CDR3 is TGTGCCAGCACCGAACCCGGGGTCTCTGGAAACACCATATATTTT. Translation gives CASTEPGVSGNTIYF.

This chain links TRBV30 with TRBJ1-6, with a tentative D call TRBD1 (6 bases). This CDR3 region has 14 residues. The germline V and J ends were trimmed by 2 bases and 7 bases, with 12 bases remaining between them. Germline loops: CDR1 GTSNPN, CDR2 SVGIG (reference sequence). CDR3 in DNA: TGTGCCTGGAGTTCGGGACATAGCAATTCACCCCTCCACTTT. Its translation: CAWSSGHSNSPLHF.

Only a few counts were recorded for this clone. The V and J genes are TRBV27 and TRBJ1-4, with D perhaps matching TRBD1 (5 bases). Germline V gene lookup returns CDR1 MNHEY and CDR2 SMNVEV (reference sequence). V lost 5 bases and J 8 bases, leaving 15 bases between the germline ends. The CDR3 totals 14 residues. CDR3 sequence (DNA): TGTGCCAGCAGTCAGCCGGGGGAATCAGAAAAACTGTTTTTT. Amino acids: CASSQPGESEKLFF. The full variable domain, rest sourced from reference TRBV27 and TRBJ1-4, is EAQVTQNPRYLITVTGKKLTVTCSQNMNHEYMSWYRQDPGLGLRQIYYSMNVEVTDKGDVPEGYKVSRKEKRNFPLILESPSPNQTSLYFCASSQPGESEKLFFGSGTQLSVL.

This chain links TRBV6-1 with TRBJ2-4; 7 nucleotides match TRBD2. CDR1 MNHNS and CDR2 SASEGT come from the germline V gene. Germline trimming cut 1 base from V and 3 bases from J; bases unmatched to any gene: 6. The CDR3 sequence is 16 residues long. The CDR3 spells CASSEVKGRGKNIQYF. CDR3 DNA sequence: TGTGCCAGCAGTGAAGTTAAGGGGAGGGGCAAAAACATTCAGTACTTC.

The DNA for the CDR3 is TGTGCCACCAGCAGAGATAGAGTGGGAGGAGAAGCTTTCTTT. Its protein product is CATSRDRVGGEAFF. The V gene is TRBV15, the J gene TRBJ1-1; no clear D gene. The CDR3 length is 14 residues. Trimming pared 0 bases from V and 8 bases from J, leaving 13 bases between. The germline gives CDR1 LNHNV, CDR2 YYDKDF (reference sequence).

This chain connects TRBV15 to TRBJ1-6, with TRBD1 matching 7 bases. There are 15 residues in the CDR3. Unmatched junction bases numbered 2, after V lost 0 bases and J lost 6 bases. Germline V gene data show CDR1 as LNHNV and CDR2 as YYDKDF (reference sequence). The CDR3 reads CATSRETGANSPLHF. The CDR3 DNA is TGTGCCACCAGCAGAGAAACAGGGGCTAATTCACCCCTCCACTTT. Combining the CDR3 with reference TRBV15 and TRBJ1-6 gives the whole variable domain DAMVIQNPRYQVTQFGKPVTLSCSQTLNHNVMYWYQQKSSQAPKLLFHYYDKDFNNEADTPDNFQSRRPNTSFCFLDIRSPGLGDTAMYLCATSRETGANSPLHFGNGTRLTVT.